Listed below are T cell receptor beta chains from one sample, sequenced in a study of vaccination effects on CD4 cells after COVID-19. No antigens are known for them. TCRdb's copy holds only in-frame clones and misses some; the assay was immunoSEQ multiplex PCR. Among nearly 45,000 clones listed, around 70% were seen once. The material sequenced was CD4+ T cells from PBMCs cultured without peptide, taken after COVID-19 vaccination. The receptors originated from a human donor who received a COVID-19 vaccine. The CDR3 runs from the conserved cysteine through the conserved F or W. Fields, in order: V gene, J gene, clone size, D gene, CDR3 protein, CDR3 DNA. D genes are given only for firm matches. The size of a clone is reported for some rows only, either as once, few or many, or as a class for expanded clones.

V gene: TRBV4-1
J gene: TRBJ2-3
clone size: once
D gene: .
CDR3 protein: CASSQAPSQYPDTQYF
CDR3 DNA: TGCGCCAGCAGCCAAGCCCCGTCACAGTACCCGGATACGCAGTATTTT

V gene: TRBV6-5
J gene: TRBJ1-6
clone size: few
D gene: .
CDR3 protein: CAGALSSYNSPLHF
CDR3 DNA: TGTGCCGGAGCCCTAAGCTCCTATAATTCACCCCTCCACTTT

V gene: TRBV2
J gene: TRBJ1-5
clone size: few
D gene: TRBD1
CDR3 protein: CASSEMTGGSRPQHF
CDR3 DNA: TGTGCCAGCAGTGAAATGACAGGGGGTTCTCGGCCCCAGCATTTT

V gene: TRBV18
J gene: TRBJ2-4
clone size: once
D gene: TRBD2
CDR3 protein: CASSPLPGRASGENIQYF
CDR3 DNA: TGTGCCAGCTCACCACTTCCTGGGAGGGCCAGCGGGGAAAACATTCAGTACTTC

V gene: TRBV6-4
J gene: TRBJ1-5
clone size: .
D gene: .
CDR3 protein: CATRGGKYSNQPQHF
CDR3 DNA: TGTGCCACCCGTGGGGGGAAATATAGCAATCAGCCCCAGCATTTT

V gene: TRBV4-1
J gene: TRBJ2-1
clone size: .
D gene: .
CDR3 protein: CASSQASLVGEHYNEQFF
CDR3 DNA: TGCGCCAGCAGCCAAGCCTCATTAGTAGGGGAGCACTACAATGAGCAGTTCTTC

V gene: TRBV7-9
J gene: TRBJ1-1
clone size: .
D gene: .
CDR3 protein: CASTRGADPEAFF
CDR3 DNA: TGTGCCAGCACCAGAGGGGCGGATCCTGAAGCTTTCTTT

V gene: TRBV10-3
J gene: TRBJ2-3
clone size: .
D gene: .
CDR3 protein: CAIVGNIQSDTQYF
CDR3 DNA: TGTGCCATCGTCGGGAACATACAGTCCGATACGCAGTATTTT

V gene: TRBV4-2
J gene: TRBJ1-2
clone size: .
D gene: .
CDR3 protein: CASSADLSLGKSNYGYTF
CDR3 DNA: TGTGCCAGCAGCGCGGACCTTTCACTCGGGAAGTCTAACTATGGCTACACCTTC

V gene: TRBV19
J gene: TRBJ2-2
clone size: .
D gene: .
CDR3 protein: CASSTTGTGELFF
CDR3 DNA: TGTGCCAGTAGTACCACAGGGACCGGGGAGCTGTTTTTT

V gene: TRBV7-2
J gene: TRBJ2-7
clone size: .
D gene: TRBD2
CDR3 protein: CASSYGLAGSYEQYF
CDR3 DNA: TGTGCCAGCAGCTACGGACTAGCGGGATCCTACGAGCAGTACTTC

V gene: TRBV2
J gene: TRBJ2-3
clone size: .
D gene: .
CDR3 protein: CASSSGTFLPDTQYF
CDR3 DNA: TGTGCCAGCAGTTCCGGGACTTTTCTTCCAGATACGCAGTATTTT

V gene: TRBV5-1
J gene: TRBJ1-4
clone size: few
D gene: .
CDR3 protein: CASSSAAEEKLFF
CDR3 DNA: TGCGCCAGCAGCTCCGCTGCGGAAGAAAAACTGTTTTTT

V gene: TRBV6-2/TRBV6-3
J gene: TRBJ2-7
clone size: .
D gene: .
CDR3 protein: CASSLTGSYEQYF
CDR3 DNA: TGTGCCAGCAGTTTGACAGGCTCCTACGAGCAGTACTTC

V gene: TRBV5-5
J gene: TRBJ2-5
clone size: .
D gene: .
CDR3 protein: CASSLQGGQETQYF
CDR3 DNA: TGTGCCAGCAGCTTGCAGGGGGGCCAAGAGACCCAGTACTTC

V gene: TRBV19
J gene: TRBJ2-2
clone size: .
D gene: TRBD1
CDR3 protein: CASQRTGATGELFF
CDR3 DNA: TGTGCCAGCCAGAGGACAGGGGCGACCGGGGAGCTGTTTTTT

V gene: TRBV6-5
J gene: TRBJ1-4
clone size: .
D gene: .
CDR3 protein: CASSRQNHEKLFF
CDR3 DNA: TGTGCCAGCAGTCGACAGAACCATGAAAAACTGTTTTTT

V gene: TRBV12-5
J gene: TRBJ1-5
clone size: .
D gene: .
CDR3 protein: CASAGDRGDLGGNQPQHF
CDR3 DNA: TGTGCTAGTGCCGGGGATAGGGGGGACCTCGGGGGCAATCAGCCCCAGCATTTT

V gene: TRBV29-1
J gene: TRBJ2-2
clone size: .
D gene: TRBD2
CDR3 protein: CSVDRRGGTGELFF
CDR3 DNA: TGCAGCGTTGACCGGCGGGGGGGGACCGGGGAGCTGTTTTTT

V gene: TRBV24-1
J gene: TRBJ2-3
clone size: .
D gene: .
CDR3 protein: CATGTGLTDTQYF
CDR3 DNA: TGTGCCACCGGCACAGGGTTGACAGATACGCAGTATTTT

V gene: TRBV5-1
J gene: TRBJ1-3
clone size: .
D gene: .
CDR3 protein: CASSPRTDGNTIYF
CDR3 DNA: TGCGCCAGCAGCCCCCGGACGGATGGAAACACCATATATTTT

V gene: TRBV5-4
J gene: TRBJ2-7
clone size: .
D gene: TRBD2
CDR3 protein: CASSLVGGLPYEQYF
CDR3 DNA: TGTGCCAGCAGCTTGGTGGGAGGGCTCCCCTACGAGCAGTACTTC

V gene: TRBV21-1
J gene: TRBJ2-7
clone size: few
D gene: .
CDR3 protein: CASSKALTSLGCEQYF
CDR3 DNA: TGTGCCAGCAGCAAAGCGCTTACTAGTTTGGGATGCGAGCAGTACTTC

V gene: TRBV11-1
J gene: TRBJ2-7
clone size: .
D gene: .
CDR3 protein: CASSLARQTAYEQYF
CDR3 DNA: TGTGCCAGCAGCTTAGCGCGGCAGACCGCCTACGAGCAGTACTTC

V gene: TRBV11-2
J gene: TRBJ1-2
clone size: .
D gene: .
CDR3 protein: CASSLDRNYGYTF
CDR3 DNA: TGTGCCAGCAGCTTAGACAGGAACTATGGCTACACCTTC

V gene: TRBV20-1
J gene: TRBJ1-2
clone size: .
D gene: .
CDR3 protein: CSASNSGYTF
CDR3 DNA: TGCAGTGCGTCAAATTCTGGCTACACCTTC

V gene: TRBV6-5
J gene: TRBJ2-5
clone size: .
D gene: TRBD1
CDR3 protein: CASITGQGPQETQYF
CDR3 DNA: TGTGCCAGCATTACCGGACAGGGGCCCCAAGAGACCCAGTACTTC

V gene: TRBV7-9
J gene: TRBJ2-1
clone size: .
D gene: .
CDR3 protein: CASSLGGLNEQFF
CDR3 DNA: TGTGCCAGCAGCTTAGGAGGGCTCAATGAGCAGTTCTTC

V gene: TRBV18
J gene: TRBJ2-7
clone size: .
D gene: .
CDR3 protein: CASSLREGAYEQYF
CDR3 DNA: TGTGCCAGCTCACTTAGGGAGGGGGCATACGAGCAGTACTTC

V gene: TRBV11-2
J gene: TRBJ2-5
clone size: .
D gene: .
CDR3 protein: CASSLSRAETQYF
CDR3 DNA: TGTGCCAGCAGCCTAAGCCGGGCGGAGACCCAGTACTTC

V gene: TRBV20-1
J gene: TRBJ1-2
clone size: .
D gene: .
CDR3 protein: CSASSSGYTF
CDR3 DNA: TGCAGTGCTAGTAGTAGTGGCTACACCTTC